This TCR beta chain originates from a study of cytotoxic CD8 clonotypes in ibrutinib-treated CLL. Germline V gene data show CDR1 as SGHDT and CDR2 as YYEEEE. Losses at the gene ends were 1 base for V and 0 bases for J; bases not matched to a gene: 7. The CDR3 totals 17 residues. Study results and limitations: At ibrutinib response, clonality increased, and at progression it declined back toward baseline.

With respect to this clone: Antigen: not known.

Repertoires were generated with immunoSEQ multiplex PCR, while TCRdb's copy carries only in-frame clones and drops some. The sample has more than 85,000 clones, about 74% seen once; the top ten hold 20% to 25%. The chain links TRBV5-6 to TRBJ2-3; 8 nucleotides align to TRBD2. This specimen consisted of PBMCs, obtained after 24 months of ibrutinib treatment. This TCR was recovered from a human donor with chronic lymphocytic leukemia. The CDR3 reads CASSLHPGGTSTDTQYF. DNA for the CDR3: TGTGCCAGCAGCTTGCATCCGGGAGGGACTAGCACAGATACGCAGTATTTT.